This TCR beta chain was captured in a study of Ad26.COV2.S vaccination and SARS-CoV-2 variants. Study information: Donor was assigned to the Ad26.COV2.S arm of trial COV1001. Intramuscular Ad26.COV2.S at 5x10^10 or 1x10^11 viral particles.

As for treatment: 19 received Ad26.COV2.S at low or high dose, single or two shots; several received placebo; per-sample allocation not given. Repertoires come from day 63 after the first vaccine or placebo injection. This table comes from immunoSEQ multiplex PCR, and its TCRdb copy is limited to in-frame clones, with some not included. Altogether about 450,000 clones are present, 89% being singletons, with the ten largest covering roughly 2.5%. Note on this clone: The antigen is unknown. Distinct nucleotide sequences in the sample also encode this CDR3.

The study's findings and limits: Comparability of non-spike TCR breadth was observed across vaccine and placebo recipients.

The CDR3 has 12 amino acids. V was pared by 6 bases and J by 8 bases, with 13 bases between. Material: peripheral blood, obtained in a trial of Ad26.COV2.S vaccine versus placebo. The origin of this receptor is a person aged 18 to 59 who received the Ad26.COV2.S COVID-19 vaccine or a placebo. V is TRBV12-3 or TRBV12-4 and J is TRBJ1-2; D may be TRBD1 (5 bases). The CDR3 DNA follows: TGTGCCAGCAGCCCTCGGGGGTACGGCTACACCTTC. Translating it yields CASSPRGYGYTF.